Reported below is one T cell receptor beta chain. The clone's antigen remains unknown. Base-call qualities are not available, and no considerably larger clone is one nucleotide away. This entry is derived from a study of blood T cells in healthy people across ages (dated by TCRdb to between 2014 and 2016). Regarding the complete study: In model experiments, template switching captured about one uniquely barcoded TCR beta cDNA molecule for every two T cells. Age-related changes in TCR beta repertoire diversity were measured in the study by deep sequencing normalized with unique cDNA molecular identifiers. Two additional independent replicas of 1 million unique cDNA reads from the same blood draw were analyzed for two donors (one aged 18 to 30 and one aged 80 or older). Donors were grouped into four age groups: young (average roughly 15 years), middle-aged (less than 40), aged (around 60) and long-lived (just over 80). To avoid experimental bias, donors of different ages were distributed randomly across sequencing lanes. Results and caveats for the whole study, not just this receptor: Compared with the aged group, the long-lived group had more naive CD4+ T cells, fewer expanded clones and increased TCR diversity, a pattern suggesting age selection. Estimates of total diversity based on one million sequenced T cells were considered lower bounds and underestimates. Conclusive comparison of naive and antigen-experienced compartments was prevented by the profiling of bulk unsorted PBMCs. Observed TCR beta diversity correlated strongly with the percentage of naive T cells measured by flow cytometry. Because the CMV infection status of the donors was unknown, age-related changes in expanded clonotypes may potentially have been confounded. Observed TCR beta diversity per million T cells fell roughly linearly with age, and a significant reduction was already apparent by age roughly 40.

The library was obtained by 5' RACE. Sequenced using an Illumina HiSeq 2500. The second PCR ran for roughly 7 to 11 cycles and used a J-beta primer mix along with a sample-barcoded 5' primer. A template-switch 5' adaptor carrying 12 random nucleotides introduced a unique molecular identifier onto each TCR beta cDNA molecule. At least 3 million CDR3-containing paired-end reads were obtained from each sample. All of the RNA was converted into first-strand cDNA using the Mint cDNA synthesis kit, with a TRBC-specific oligonucleotide serving as the primer. Following uracil-DNA glycosylase treatment, all cDNA underwent a first 18-cycle PCR with the universal primers M1SS and BC2_uni_R. Per the authors' processing: Normalization of each sample was performed by random selection of 1 million high-quality reads, each carrying a distinct molecular identifier. Reads with shared molecular identifiers were discarded instead of being binned into consensus sequences. MiTCR, set to a Q25 quality threshold and the strictest error-elimination algorithm, was used for CDR3 identification, clonotype clustering and error correction. A nonparametric unseen species model with Euler transformation was used to estimate lower-bound total TCR beta diversity. TCRdb ran its own pipeline on the public reads, namely fastp trimming at Q25 and MiXCR clone calling, and kept in-frame beta chains. Entries that share a CDR3 protein sequence are merged under the most common genes and DNA. Here the V and J calls rest on TCRdb's processing, not on the authors' analysis. Here the sample has some 1.4 million distinct CDR3 sequences; approximately 42% occur a single time. 7.9% of the sample is in the top ten clones.

The roughly 39 donors, aged about 6 to 95 years, were systemically healthy Caucasian individuals from Russia. Roughly 9.5 milliliters of peripheral blood were drawn from each donor into EDTA-treated Vacutainer tubes. PBMCs were isolated by Ficoll-Paque density-gradient centrifugation, with at least 7 million obtained per sample. Trizol reagent was used to extract total RNA from PBMCs, with at least 5 micrograms per sample. For every donor, flow cytometry on a PBMC aliquot measured the percentage of naive CD45RAhigh/CD27high T cells. For CDR1 and CDR2, the germline V gene (reference sequence) lists MNHEY and SMNVEV. The junction carries 18 bases between V and J, which are trimmed by 6 bases and 3 bases respectively. Counted from cysteine to phenylalanine, this CDR3 has 16 amino acids. Only the CDR3 part of the read is kept: 48 bases, read in frame from the first base.

This TCR was recovered from a woman aged 18-35 years in good health. What was sequenced was blood. This receptor chain uses TRBV27 and TRBJ2-1; too little of a D gene remains to name it. The nucleotide sequence is TGTGCCAGCAGCCCCACCCCTAGTCCCCTCTACAATGAGCAGTTCTTC. Translated, it reads CASSPTPSPLYNEQFF.